What follows are 19 T cell receptor beta chains derived from one specimen sequenced in a study of CD8+CD57+ T cells in acquired aplastic anemia (dated by TCRdb to the late 2010s). Flow cytometry had shown CD8+CD57+ cell expansion in the patients selected for sequencing. Instrument used: Illumina HiSeq 2000. Genomic DNA was used as template for profiling of TCR beta VDJ combinations and CDR3 sequences. TCRdb applied fastp at Q25 and MiXCR to the public reads, then kept only in-frame beta chains. CDR3 protein sequences are deduplicated, and each keeps its most common genes and DNA. The sample profile shows 200,000 to 250,000 distinct CDR3 sequences; roughly 60% of them were found once. The ten largest make up roughly 61% of the sample. The source material was sorted CD4+, CD8+, or CD8+CD57+ T cells (not recorded which) from PBMCs. These receptors all stem from a human donor with aplastic anemia.

The CDR3 DNA follows: TGCAGCGTTGAAACCCCGGGCTACACCTTC. Protein sequence: CSVETPGYTF. The chain couples TRBV29-1 to TRBJ1-2; D unresolved. V lost 2 bases and J lost 8, with 6 bases in between. The CDR3 has 10 amino acids. Germline CDR1 SQVTM, CDR2 ANQGSEA.

This chain connects TRBV7-8 to TRBJ2-3; D unclear. Germline V gene data show CDR1 as SGHVS and CDR2 as FQNEAQ. V dropped 1 base and J dropped 5 bases, with 13 bases sitting between them. The CDR3 is 15 amino acids. For the CDR3, the DNA is TGTGCCAGCAGCTTAGAGGGCCAAAGGAAAGATACGCAGTATTTT. Encoded protein: CASSLEGQRKDTQYF.

The chain has TRBV7-3 and TRBJ2-3; tentatively, D is TRBD2 (6 bases). CDR1 is SGHTA and CDR2 is FQGTGA in the germline V gene. The CDR3 consists of 16 residues. Trimming stripped 7 bases from V and 1 base from J, with 18 bases between. DNA for the CDR3: TGTGCCAGCACCCCAAGGAGGGGCGAGGGCACAGATACGCAGTATTTT. Residues: CASTPRRGEGTDTQYF.

In this sample, this clonotype turned up a few times. The chain has TRBV9 and TRBJ2-5; D may be TRBD1 or TRBD2 (5 bases each). Germline lookup yields CDR1 SGDLS and CDR2 YYNGEE. Deletions cut 0 bases from V and 4 bases from J, with 16 bases between. This CDR3 is 16 amino acids long. CDR3 DNA: TGTGCCAGCAGCGTAGGGGGGACGGACCTCAGAGAGACCCAGTACTTC. Translated, it gives CASSVGGTDLRETQYF.

The chain couples TRBV20-1 to TRBJ1-5, with D possibly TRBD1 on 5 matching bases. Germline-derived CDR1 and CDR2 are DFQATT and SNEGSKA (reference sequence). Trimming pared 3 bases from V and 4 bases from J, leaving 13 bases between. The length of the CDR3 is 14 residues. The CDR3 DNA reads as TGCAGTGCTAGCGGCGCCCGGGGGAATCAGCCCCAGCATTTT. Amino acids: CSASGARGNQPQHF.

This clonotype was counted only a few times. The V and J genes are TRBV19 and TRBJ2-1; 9 bases match TRBD2. The CDR3 is 14 amino acids. J lost 5 bases, V lost 6 bases, and 5 bases had no gene match. Germline loops: CDR1 LNHDA, CDR2 SQIVND (reference sequence). The CDR3 is CASRDRLADNEQFF. The CDR3 coding sequence is TGTGCCAGTAGGGACCGACTAGCGGACAATGAGCAGTTCTTC.

This clonotype was picked up a small number of times. The rearrangement uses TRBV6-5 and TRBJ2-7; D not resolved. CDR3 size: 15 residues. Germline CDR1 is MNHEY and CDR2 is SVGAGI. Trimming stripped 4 bases from V and 2 bases from J, with 15 bases between. The DNA for the CDR3 is TGTGCCAGCAGTTTGAGGTGGAACAGCCCCTACGAGCAGTACTTC. As protein: CASSLRWNSPYEQYF.

This clonotype has a single count. This CDR3 reads CAISRGDRGPETQYF. The CDR3 DNA reads as TGTGCCATCAGTAGGGGGGACAGGGGACCAGAGACCCAGTACTTC. The V and J genes are TRBV10-3 and TRBJ2-5, with TRBD1 matching over 10 bases. Germline lookup yields CDR1 ENHRY and CDR2 SYGVKD. Losses at the gene ends were 5 bases for V and 4 bases for J; bases not matched to a gene: 7. The length of the CDR3 is 15 residues.

This clonotype showed up just once. One junction end disagrees with the germline gene, perhaps due to a read error. This chain uses TRBV5-1 with TRBJ2-2; 7 bases line up with TRBD2. In germline, CDR1 is SGHRS, CDR2 YFSETQ. This CDR3 contains 16 residues. In nucleotides, the CDR3 is TGTGCCAGCAGCGTGGGAGGGCGGACGAACACCGGGGAGCTGTTTTTT. It yields the protein CASSVGGRTNTGELFF.

This sequence joins TRBV7-8 and TRBJ2-7; D is unresolved. Per germline, CDR1 SGHVS and CDR2 FQNEAQ. V lost 1 base and J lost 2, with 12 bases in between. This CDR3 spans 15 amino acids. CDR3 residues: CASSLVGSPTYEQYF. CDR3 bases: TGTGCCAGCAGCTTAGTGGGCAGCCCCACCTACGAGCAGTACTTC. The full variable domain, its missing parts supplied by reference TRBV7-8 and TRBJ2-7, is GAGVSQSPRYKVAKRGQDVALRCDPISGHVSLFWYQQALGQGPEFLTYFQNEAQLDKSGLPSDRFFAERPEGSVSTLKIQRTQQEDSAVYLCASSLVGSPTYEQYFGPGTRLTVT.

The chain has TRBV25-1 and TRBJ1-3; D is undetermined. Deletions cut 1 base from V and 2 bases from J, with 12 bases between. The CDR3 length is 16 residues. From germline, CDR1 is MGHDK and CDR2 SYGVNS. CDR3 residues: CASSELDALPGNTIYF. The CDR3 bases are TGTGCCAGCAGTGAATTGGACGCACTGCCTGGAAACACCATATATTTT.

The chain couples TRBV9 to TRBJ2-3, with TRBD2 matching over 9 bases. From germline, CDR1 is SGDLS and CDR2 YYNGEE. Losses at the gene ends were 4 bases for V and 3 bases for J; bases not matched to a gene: 9. The CDR3 consists of 16 residues. The CDR3 loop reads CASSHSTAGGTDTQYF. CDR3 bases: TGTGCCAGCAGCCACTCTACGGCGGGGGGGACAGATACGCAGTATTTT.

This clonotype was found many times. The chain employs TRBV9 and TRBJ2-2, with no clear D. There are 9 residues in the CDR3. CDR1 is SGDLS and CDR2 is YYNGEE in the germline V gene. The CDR3 DNA is TGTGCGAACACCGGGGAGCTGTTTTTT. Its translation: CANTGELFF.

CDR3 nucleotide sequence: TGTGCCAGCAGCTCCTCCGCCGACGACACCATATATTTT. Translated: CASSSSADDTIYF. The chain recombines TRBV7-2 with TRBJ1-3, with D unclear. The V and J ends lost 4 bases and 8 bases respectively, with 12 bases between them. Per germline, CDR1 SGHTA and CDR2 FQGNSA. CDR3 length: 13 amino acids.

This chain connects TRBV11-3 to TRBJ2-1; no definite D call. V was trimmed by 0 bases and J by 9 bases, leaving 9 bases between them. The CDR3 sequence is 13 residues long. Germline V gives CDR1 SGHNT, CDR2 YENEEA. CDR3 protein: CASSLDSTTEQFF. In DNA, the CDR3 is TGTGCCAGCAGCTTAGATTCGACAACTGAGCAGTTCTTC.

The V call is TRBV24-1, the J call TRBJ2-3, with a possible D match to TRBD1 (6 bases). This CDR3 region has 16 residues. Trimming took off 3 bases at V and 0 bases at J, with 12 bases between the two ends. Looked up from germline, CDR1 is KGHDR and CDR2 is SFDVKD. CDR3 sequence: CATSDAQGQSTDTQYF. DNA of the CDR3: TGTGCCACCAGTGATGCTCAGGGACAAAGCACAGATACGCAGTATTTT.

This rearrangement joins TRBV2 to TRBJ2-1; TRBD1 might be the D (5 bases). The ends were cut back, 2 bases at V and 8 bases at J, with 7 bases in the middle. The germline V gene encodes CDR1 SNHLY and CDR2 FYNNEI. This CDR3 is built from 12 residues. CDR3 nucleotide sequence: TGTGCCAGCAGTGAAAGGGGCTATGAGCAGTTCTTC. Its translation: CASSERGYEQFF.

In its sample, this clonotype was seen many times. V and J are TRBV6-1 and TRBJ1-5; D is unresolved. The CDR3 is 15 residues long. Trimming stripped 1 base from V and 5 bases from J, with 12 bases between. Germline V gives CDR1 MNHNS, CDR2 SASEGT. The CDR3 sequence is CASSEEVGSYQPQHF. The CDR3 region has the DNA TGTGCCAGCAGTGAAGAGGTAGGGTCCTATCAGCCCCAGCATTTT.

This chain links TRBV10-1 with TRBJ2-7, with TRBD1 as a possible D gene (6 bases). The V gene's germline CDR1 is WNHNN and CDR2 SYGVQD (reference sequence). CDR3 length: 16 amino acids. The ends were cut back, 0 bases at V and 0 bases at J, with 12 bases in the middle. In DNA form, the CDR3 reads TGCGCCAGCAGTGAGTCGGCAGGGGATAGCTCCTACGAGCAGTACTTC. This gives the protein CASSESAGDSSYEQYF.